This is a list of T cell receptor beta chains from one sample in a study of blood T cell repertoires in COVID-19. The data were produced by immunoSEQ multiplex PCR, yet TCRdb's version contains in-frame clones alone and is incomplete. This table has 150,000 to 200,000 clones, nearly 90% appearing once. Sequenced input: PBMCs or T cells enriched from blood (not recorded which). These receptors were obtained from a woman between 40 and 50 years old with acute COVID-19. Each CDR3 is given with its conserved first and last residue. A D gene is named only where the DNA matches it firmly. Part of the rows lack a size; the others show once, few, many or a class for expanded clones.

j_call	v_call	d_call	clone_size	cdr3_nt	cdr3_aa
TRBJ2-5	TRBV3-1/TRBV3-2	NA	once	TGTGCCAGCAGCCAAGAGCCAGGCGGCCGGGGAGAGACCCAGTACTTC	CASSQEPGGRGETQYF
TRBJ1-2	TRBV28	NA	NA	TGTGCCAGCAGTCGGACATCTAACTATGGCTACACCTTC	CASSRTSNYGYTF
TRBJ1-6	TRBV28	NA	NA	TGTGCCAGCAGTTTCCAACAGGGAAATAATTCACCCCTCCACTTT	CASSFQQGNNSPLHF
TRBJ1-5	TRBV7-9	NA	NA	TGTGCCAGCAGCTTAACAGTCAATCAGCCCCAGCATTTT	CASSLTVNQPQHF
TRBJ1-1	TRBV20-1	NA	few	TGCAGTGCTAGTTCCCCCGACACTGAAGCTTTCTTT	CSASSPDTEAFF
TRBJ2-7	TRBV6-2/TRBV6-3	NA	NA	TGTGCCAGCAGTCGAGGACTAACCGAGCAGTACTTC	CASSRGLTEQYF
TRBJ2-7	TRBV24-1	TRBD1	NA	TGTGCCACCAGTGACCCCCGGGACAGGAAGCACGAGCAGTACTTC	CATSDPRDRKHEQYF
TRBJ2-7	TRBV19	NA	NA	TGTGCCAGTAGTAGCGACATCTACGAGCAGTACTTC	CASSSDIYEQYF
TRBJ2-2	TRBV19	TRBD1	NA	TGTGCCAGTAGTCCGGGACAGGGGGGAAACACCGGGGAGCTGTTTTTT	CASSPGQGGNTGELFF
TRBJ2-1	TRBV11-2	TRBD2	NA	TGTGCCAGCAGCAGGCGGACTAGCGGGGGAAATGAGCAGTTCTTC	CASSRRTSGGNEQFF
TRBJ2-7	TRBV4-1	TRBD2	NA	TGCGCCAGCAGCCTATTAGCGGGGGGGCTCGAGCAGTACTTC	CASSLLAGGLEQYF
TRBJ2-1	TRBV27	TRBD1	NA	TGTGCCAGCAGTTTATCTTCTCGGCAGGGGGCGCATGAGCAGTTCTTC	CASSLSSRQGAHEQFF
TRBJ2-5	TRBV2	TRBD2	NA	TGTGCCAGCACCGAATGGGGGGGTTTTCGAGAGACCCAGTACTTC	CASTEWGGFRETQYF
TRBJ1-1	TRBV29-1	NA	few	TGCAGCGTTGAAGACTTCGGGGAGGACACTGAAGCTTTCTTT	CSVEDFGEDTEAFF
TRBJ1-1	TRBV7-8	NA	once	TGTGCCAGCAGCTTCGGTTCATCCACTGAAGCTTTCTTT	CASSFGSSTEAFF
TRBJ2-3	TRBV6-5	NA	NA	TGTGCCAGCAGTTACAGGGGGTCTAGCACAGATACGCAGTATTTT	CASSYRGSSTDTQYF
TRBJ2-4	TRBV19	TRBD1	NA	TGTGCCAGTAGTATACGACAGGGAATCAAAGCCAAAAACATTCAGTACTTC	CASSIRQGIKAKNIQYF
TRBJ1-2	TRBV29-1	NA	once	TGCAGCGTTGTACTAGCTGGGTCCCGTGAGAACTATGGCTACACCTTC	CSVVLAGSRENYGYTF
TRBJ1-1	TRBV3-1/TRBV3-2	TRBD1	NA	TGTGCCAGCAGCCTTAACAACAGGGGCTTGAACACTGAAGCTTTCTTT	CASSLNNRGLNTEAFF
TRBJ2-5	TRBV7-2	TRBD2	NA	TGTGCCAGCAGCACCTGGACTAGCGGGATAGAGACCCAGTACTTC	CASSTWTSGIETQYF
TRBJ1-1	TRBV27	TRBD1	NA	TGTGCCAGCAGTTCCCGGACAGGTAACCTCCCAAGGGAGAACACTGAAGCTTTCTTT	CASSSRTGNLPRENTEAFF
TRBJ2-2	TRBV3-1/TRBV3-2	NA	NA	TGTGCCAGCAGCCTTTACGATAGCGGGAACACCGGGGAGCTGTTTTTT	CASSLYDSGNTGELFF
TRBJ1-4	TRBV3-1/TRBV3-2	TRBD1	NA	TGTGCCAGCAGCCAAGATGGCCAGGGGGCGGATGAAAAACTGTTTTTT	CASSQDGQGADEKLFF
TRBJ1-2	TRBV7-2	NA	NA	TGTGCCAGCAGCTTAGGCCCTCTACAGGGAAGAAACTATGGCTACACCTTC	CASSLGPLQGRNYGYTF
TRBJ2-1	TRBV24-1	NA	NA	TGTGCCACCAGTGATTCGGGACTCTACAATGAGCAGTTCTTC	CATSDSGLYNEQFF
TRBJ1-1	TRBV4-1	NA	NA	TGCGCCAGCAGCCAAGATAGCGTCGGGGGGCGCCGGACTGAAGCTTTCTTT	CASSQDSVGGRRTEAFF
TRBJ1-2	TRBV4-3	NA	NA	TGCGCCAGCAGCCAACTACAGGGAACCAACTATGGCTACACCTTC	CASSQLQGTNYGYTF
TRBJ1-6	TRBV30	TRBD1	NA	TGTGCCTGGAGCATCGGACAGGTGAATTCACCCCTCCACTTT	CAWSIGQVNSPLHF
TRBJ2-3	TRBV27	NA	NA	TGTGCCAGCAGTTCCTCCCCTCTTTCAGATACGCAGTATTTT	CASSSSPLSDTQYF